A single sample gave rise to the 15 T cell receptor beta chains below, sequenced in a study of blood T cell repertoires in COVID-19. Sequencing was performed with immunoSEQ multiplex PCR; in TCRdb, only in-frame clones are kept and a portion is missing. Altogether roughly 110,000 clones are present, approximately 86% being singletons, with the ten largest covering about 4.5%. Sample: peripheral blood. Receptors originate from a middle-aged man with acute or convalescent COVID-19.

This clone occurred a few times. The chain employs TRBV11-2 and TRBJ2-1, with D tentatively TRBD2 (6 bases). From germline, CDR1 is SGHAT and CDR2 FQNNGV. This CDR3 has 17 amino acids. Trimming cost V 1 base and J 0 bases, with 13 bases left between them. Written as DNA, the CDR3 is TGTGCCAGCAGCTTAGGGTGGGGTAGCGGCTCCTACAATGAGCAGTTCTTC. Encoded protein: CASSLGWGSGSYNEQFF.

The chain has TRBV7-6 and TRBJ2-1, with TRBD1 identical over 11 bases. Germline V CDR1 and CDR2: SGHVS, FNYEAQ. J was trimmed by 6 bases and V by 5 bases; bases with no gene match: 6. This CDR3 contains 15 residues. The CDR3 nucleotides are TGTGCCAGCAGCCAGCGGACAGGGGGCATCAATGAGCAGTTCTTC. It codes for CASSQRTGGINEQFF.

This rearrangement joins TRBV11-3 to TRBJ2-1; D is ambiguous. The length of the CDR3 is 12 residues. Germline V CDR1 and CDR2: SGHNT, YENEEA. V was clipped by 2 bases and J by 5 bases, with 4 bases between them. CDR3 DNA sequence: TGTGCCAGCAGCTTACGGGACAATGAGCAGTTCTTC. As protein: CASSLRDNEQFF.

V and J are TRBV12-3 or TRBV12-4 and TRBJ2-3; a weak D match, TRBD2 (6 bases). This CDR3 is 13 amino acids long. Trimming stripped 6 bases from V and 6 bases from J, with 13 bases between. The CDR3 sequence: CASRGRPHDTQYF. The CDR3 bases are TGTGCCAGCAGGGGGAGGCCCCACGATACGCAGTATTTT.

This chain connects TRBV18 to TRBJ1-1; 9 positions match TRBD1. The CDR3 runs to 14 residues. Germline V gene sequence: CDR1 KGHSH, CDR2 LQKENI. The J segment lost 8 bases and the V segment lost 6 bases, leaving 10 bases of the junction unmatched. The CDR3 nucleotides are TGTGCCAGCTCCGTTATTGGACAGGGGCTGGAAGCTTTCTTT. It specifies CASSVIGQGLEAFF.

The chain combines TRBV27 with TRBJ1-3; 10 nucleotides agree with TRBD1. CDR1 and CDR2 (germline): MNHEY, SMNVEV (reference sequence). This CDR3 is built from 15 residues. V shed 5 bases, J shed 1 base, and the junction held 2 bases outside the gene matches. CDR3 in DNA: TGTGCCAGCAGTCCGGGACAGGGGTCTGGAAACACCATATATTTT. Its protein is CASSPGQGSGNTIYF.

V is TRBV3-1 (or the pseudogene TRBV3-2) and J is TRBJ1-2; the match to TRBD1 covers 8 bases. The CDR3 has 13 residues. The V gene's germline CDR1 is LGHDT and CDR2 YNNKEL (reference sequence). The J segment lost 8 bases and the V segment lost 6 bases, leaving 8 bases of the junction unmatched. CDR3 amino acids: CASRLDRERGYTF. The CDR3 DNA is TGTGCCAGCAGACTGGACAGGGAACGCGGCTACACCTTC.

This clone was recorded once. This chain uses TRBV5-1 with TRBJ2-1, with 8 bases fitting TRBD2. V was pared by 0 bases and J by 5 bases, with 7 bases of the junction left unmatched. The CDR3 is made up of 16 amino acids. The germline gives CDR1 SGHRS, CDR2 YFSETQ. The CDR3 sequence: CASSLVAAGAHNEQFF. The CDR3 DNA is TGCGCCAGCAGCTTGGTGGCAGCGGGAGCCCACAATGAGCAGTTCTTC.

The genes are TRBV7-9 and TRBJ1-6; D gene uncertain. Trimming stripped 3 bases from V and 9 bases from J, with 9 bases between. CDR1 and CDR2 (germline): SEHNR, FQNEAQ (reference sequence). The CDR3 is 13 amino acids. CDR3 loop: CASSLSPGSPLHF. The CDR3 nucleotides read TGTGCCAGCAGCTTGAGTCCCGGTTCACCCCTCCACTTT.

The chain joins TRBV7-8 to TRBJ2-2, with 11 bases matching TRBD1. V lost 4 bases to trimming and J lost 3 bases; unmatched junction nucleotides: 4. Germline V gene sequence: CDR1 SGHVS, CDR2 FQNEAQ. CDR3 size: 16 residues. The CDR3 DNA sequence: TGTGCCAGCAGCTCCGGGACAGGGGGAGACACCGGGGAGCTGTTTTTT. Protein product: CASSSGTGGDTGELFF. Looking up the rest from reference TRBV7-8 and TRBJ2-2 gives the full variable domain: GAGVSQSPRYKVAKRGQDVALRCDPISGHVSLFWYQQALGQGPEFLTYFQNEAQLDKSGLPSDRFFAERPEGSVSTLKIQRTQQEDSAVYLCASSSGTGGDTGELFFGEGSRLTVL.

The chain joins TRBV4-1 to TRBJ2-7, with D possibly matching TRBD1 (6 bases). V lost 1 base to trimming and J lost 3 bases, with 16 bases between them. Germline CDR1 reads MGHRA; CDR2 reads YSYEKL. This CDR3 contains 16 residues. CDR3 sequence reads: CASSQVLQGPLYEQYF. The DNA for the CDR3 is TGCGCCAGCAGCCAAGTCCTACAGGGCCCACTCTACGAGCAGTACTTC.

This sequence joins TRBV2 and TRBJ1-2, with 9 bases that match TRBD1. V lost 10 bases and J lost 0; bases outside the gene matches: 12. This CDR3 has 16 residues. Germline CDR1 and CDR2: SNHLY and FYNNEI. The CDR3 spells CATQGALGKANYGYTF. The CDR3 DNA follows: TGTGCCACACAGGGGGCGCTTGGTAAAGCTAACTATGGCTACACCTTC.

The chain links TRBV5-4 to TRBJ1-1; TRBD1 matches 8 bases. Per the germline V gene, CDR1 is SGHNT and CDR2 is YYREEE (reference sequence). Losses at the gene ends were 0 bases for V and 1 base for J; bases not matched to a gene: 8. The CDR3 is 17 residues long. The CDR3, as DNA: TGTGCCAGCAGCTTGGGCAGACAGGGGCCAGGGAACACTGAAGCTTTCTTT. Encoded protein: CASSLGRQGPGNTEAFF.

J is TRBJ2-1 and V is TRBV10-1; 10 positions agree with TRBD2. The CDR3 contains 17 residues. CDR1 is WNHNN, CDR2 SYGVQD, per germline (reference sequence). The V segment lost 2 bases and the J segment 1 base; nucleotides outside the gene matches: 5. The CDR3, as DNA: TGCGCCAGCAGTGAGGCTAGCGGGAGTTCGTCCTACAATGAGCAGTTCTTC. Protein sequence: CASSEASGSSSYNEQFF.

The rearrangement links TRBV5-1 to TRBJ2-1, with TRBD2 as a possible D gene (5 bases). The CDR3 runs 16 residues. Germline lookup yields CDR1 SGHRS and CDR2 YFSETQ. V gave up 4 bases and J gave up 0 bases, with 14 bases separating them. This CDR3 is CASSPRHTSSYNEQFF. For the CDR3, the DNA is TGCGCCAGCAGCCCGAGACACACTAGCTCCTACAATGAGCAGTTCTTC.